This TCR beta chain stems from a study of T cells in localized non-small cell lung cancer. Study results and caveats: There were a median roughly 61 of the top 100 tumor clones appearing in adjacent lung.

This clone has only a few counts. Its antigen is not known. Method: immunoSEQ multiplex PCR; TCRdb's copy keeps in-frame clones and lacks some. The table includes tens of thousands of clones, about 83% detected once. The sample here was peripheral blood, taken before any cancer treatment. The sequence was collected from a female donor older than 55 with stage I lung adenocarcinoma.

CDR3 in DNA: TGTGCCAGCACCGGAAGCGTAAGTGGCGGGAGTCGGCAGTACTTC. Residues: CASTGSVSGGSRQYF. The chain uses TRBV7-6 and TRBJ2-7, with 7 bases fitting TRBD2. CDR3 length equals 15 residues. V gave up 7 bases and J gave up 9 bases; unmatched junction bases: 18. Germline V gene sequence: CDR1 SGHVS, CDR2 FNYEAQ.